The sample holds a few counts of the clone carrying this T cell receptor (beta chain). Its antigen is as yet unknown. CDR3 length equals 16 residues. Trimming removed 10 bases at V and 2 bases at J, with 23 bases between. Sample barcodes were added at both library ends during cDNA synthesis. TCRdb reanalysed the 5' RACE reads using MiXCR and keeps one entry per CDR3 protein. The sample consists of 350,000 to 450,000 distinct CDR3 sequences, roughly 30% of them appearing once. The data were obtained in a study of identical twins' blood T cells. Study outcomes and limitations: Each donor's most abundant TCRbeta clonotypes shared more CDR3 sequences with her twin than unrelated donors. Twins reportedly had markedly more similar V usage than unrelated donors, even among out-of-frame TCRbeta clonotypes.

The sequence derives from a woman aged 18 to 49 in good health. The sequencing sample was made of PBMCs. V and J are TRBV12-3 or TRBV12-4 and TRBJ1-1, with D maybe TRBD1 (5 bases). The CDR3 DNA is TGTGCCACTACCAAAGACCCCGGGGCCAGAAACACTGAAGCTTTCTTT. As protein: CATTKDPGARNTEAFF.